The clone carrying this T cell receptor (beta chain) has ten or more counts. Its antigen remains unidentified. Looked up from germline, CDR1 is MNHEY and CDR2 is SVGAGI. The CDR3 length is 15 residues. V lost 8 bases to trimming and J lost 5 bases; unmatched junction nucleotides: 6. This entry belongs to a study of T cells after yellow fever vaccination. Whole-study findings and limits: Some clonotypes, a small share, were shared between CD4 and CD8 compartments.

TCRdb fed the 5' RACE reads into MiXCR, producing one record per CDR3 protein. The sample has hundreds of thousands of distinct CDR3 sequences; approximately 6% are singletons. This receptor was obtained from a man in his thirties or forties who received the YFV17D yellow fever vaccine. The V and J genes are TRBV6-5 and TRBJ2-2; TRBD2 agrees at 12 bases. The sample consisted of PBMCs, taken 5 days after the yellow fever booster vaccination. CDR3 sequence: CASRFGTSGTGELFF. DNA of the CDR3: TGTGCCAGCCGTTTCGGGACTAGCGGGACCGGGGAGCTGTTTTTT.